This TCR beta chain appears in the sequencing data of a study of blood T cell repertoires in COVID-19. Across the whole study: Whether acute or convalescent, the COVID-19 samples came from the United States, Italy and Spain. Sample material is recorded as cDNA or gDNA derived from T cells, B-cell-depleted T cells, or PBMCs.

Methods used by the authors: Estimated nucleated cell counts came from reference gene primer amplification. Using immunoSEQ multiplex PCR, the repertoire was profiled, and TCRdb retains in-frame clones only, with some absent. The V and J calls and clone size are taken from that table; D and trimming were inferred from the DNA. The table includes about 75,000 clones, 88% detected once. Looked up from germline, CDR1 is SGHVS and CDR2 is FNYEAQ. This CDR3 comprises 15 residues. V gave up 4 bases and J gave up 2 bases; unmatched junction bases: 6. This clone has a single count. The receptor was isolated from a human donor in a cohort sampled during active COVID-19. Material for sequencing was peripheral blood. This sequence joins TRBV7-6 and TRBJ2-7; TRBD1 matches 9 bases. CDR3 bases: TGTGCCAGCAGCTCGCAAGGGACAGGGCCCTACGAGCAGTACTTC. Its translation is CASSSQGTGPYEQYF.